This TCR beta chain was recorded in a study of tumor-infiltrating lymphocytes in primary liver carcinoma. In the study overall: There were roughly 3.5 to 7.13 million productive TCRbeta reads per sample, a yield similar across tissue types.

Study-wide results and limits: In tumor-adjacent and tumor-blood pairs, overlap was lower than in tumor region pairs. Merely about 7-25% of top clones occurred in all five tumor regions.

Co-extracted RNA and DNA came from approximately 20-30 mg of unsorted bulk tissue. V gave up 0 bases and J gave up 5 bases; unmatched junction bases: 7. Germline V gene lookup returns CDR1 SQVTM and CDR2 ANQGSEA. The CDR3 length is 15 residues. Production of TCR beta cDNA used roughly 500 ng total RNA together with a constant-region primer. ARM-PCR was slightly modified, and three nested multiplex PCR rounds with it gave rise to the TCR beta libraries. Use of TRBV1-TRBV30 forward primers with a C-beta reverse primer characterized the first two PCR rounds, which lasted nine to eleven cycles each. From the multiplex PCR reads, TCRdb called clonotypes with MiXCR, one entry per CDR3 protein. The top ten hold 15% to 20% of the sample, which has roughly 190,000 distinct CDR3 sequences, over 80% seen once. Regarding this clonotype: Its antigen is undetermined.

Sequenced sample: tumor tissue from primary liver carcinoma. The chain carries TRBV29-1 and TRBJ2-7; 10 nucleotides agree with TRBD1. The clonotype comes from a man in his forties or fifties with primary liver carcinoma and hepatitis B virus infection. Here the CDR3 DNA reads TGCAGCGTTGAAGATTGGGACAGGGGAGTAGACGAGCAGTACTTC. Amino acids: CSVEDWDRGVDEQYF.